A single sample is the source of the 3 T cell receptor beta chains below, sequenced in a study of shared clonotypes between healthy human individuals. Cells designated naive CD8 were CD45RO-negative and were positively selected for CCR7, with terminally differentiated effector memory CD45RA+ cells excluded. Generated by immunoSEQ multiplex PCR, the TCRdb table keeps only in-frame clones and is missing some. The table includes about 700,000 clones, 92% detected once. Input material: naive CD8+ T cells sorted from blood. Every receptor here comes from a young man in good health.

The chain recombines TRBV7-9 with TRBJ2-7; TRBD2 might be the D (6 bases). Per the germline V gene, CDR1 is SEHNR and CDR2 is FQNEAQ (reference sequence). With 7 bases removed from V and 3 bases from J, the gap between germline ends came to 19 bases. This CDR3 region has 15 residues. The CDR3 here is CASTTLSGDFYEQYF. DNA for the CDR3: TGTGCCAGCACCACTCTTAGCGGAGACTTCTACGAGCAGTACTTC. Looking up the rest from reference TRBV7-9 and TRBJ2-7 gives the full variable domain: DTGVSQNPRHKITKRGQNVTFRCDPISEHNRLYWYRQTLGQGPEFLTYFQNEAQLEKSRLLSDRFSAERPKGSFSTLEIQRTEQGDSAMYLCASTTLSGDFYEQYFGPGTRLTVT.

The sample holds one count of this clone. The CDR3 DNA follows: TGCGCCAGCAGCCTCCTTGATCTGCGCGGGGGAGGCAATGAGCAGTTCTTC. This sequence encodes CASSLLDLRGGGNEQFF. This chain connects TRBV5-1 to TRBJ2-1, with 7 bases that match TRBD2. The V segment lost 4 bases and the J segment 6 bases; nucleotides outside the gene matches: 16. CDR1 and CDR2 (germline): SGHRS, YFSETQ. The CDR3 loop spans 17 amino acids.

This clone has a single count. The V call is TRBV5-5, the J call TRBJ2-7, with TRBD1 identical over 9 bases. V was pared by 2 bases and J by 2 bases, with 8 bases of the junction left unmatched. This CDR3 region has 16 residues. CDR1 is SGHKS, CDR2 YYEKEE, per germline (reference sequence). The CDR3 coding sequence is TGTGCCAGCAGCTTAGATTGGACAGGGGCTCCCTACGAGCAGTACTTC. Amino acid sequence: CASSLDWTGAPYEQYF. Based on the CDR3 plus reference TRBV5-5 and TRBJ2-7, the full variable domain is DAGVTQSPTHLIKTRGQQVTLRCSPISGHKSVSWYQQVLGQGPQFIFQYYEKEERGRGNFPDRFSARQFPNYSSELNVNALLLGDSALYLCASSLDWTGAPYEQYFGPGTRLTVT.